This T cell receptor beta chain was identified during a study of blood T cells in healthy people across ages (dated by TCRdb to between 2014 and 2017). For context, the study as a whole: In model experiments, template switching captured about one uniquely barcoded TCR beta cDNA molecule for every two T cells. Using deep sequencing normalized with unique cDNA molecular identifiers, the study measured how TCR beta repertoire diversity changes with age. Using the same blood draw, the study looked at two additional independent replicas of 1 million unique cDNA reads for two donors, one aged 18 to 30 and the other aged 80 or older. The donors were split into four age groups: young (average around 17 years), middle-aged (more than 35), aged (over 55) and long-lived (roughly 88). To avoid experimental bias, donors of different ages were distributed randomly across sequencing lanes.

From cysteine to phenylalanine, the CDR3 is 15 amino acids long. Only the CDR3 DNA is retained, 45 bases long and in frame from the first base. V is shortened by 5 bases, J by 5 bases, and the region joining them spans 20 bases. CDR1 and CDR2 (SGDLS, YYNGEE) derive from the germline V gene. Regarding this clonotype: Its antigen remains unidentified. No base qualities exist here, and no much larger clone lies one base off it.

Study-level results and caveats: Observed TCR beta diversity correlated strongly with the percentage of naive T cells measured by flow cytometry. Since profiling was done on bulk unsorted PBMCs, naive and antigen-experienced compartments could not be conclusively compared. Because donor CMV infection status was unknown, age-related changes in expanded clonotypes were potentially confounded. Compared with the aged group, the long-lived group had more naive CD4+ T cells, fewer expanded clones and increased TCR diversity, suggesting age selection. As age increased, observed TCR beta diversity per million T cells dropped in a roughly linear way, and a significant reduction was already evident by age 40. Total diversity estimates from one million sequenced T cells were considered lower bounds and underestimates.

Library prep was done by 5' RACE. Sequencing relied on an Illumina HiSeq 2500. A second PCR of about 6 to 11 cycles was performed with a sample-barcoded 5' primer and a J-beta primer mix. Each TCR beta cDNA molecule received a unique molecular identifier from a template-switch 5' adaptor carrying 12 random nucleotides. Each sample yielded at least 2.5 million CDR3-containing paired-end reads. All of the RNA was converted into first-strand cDNA using the Mint cDNA synthesis kit, with a TRBC-specific oligonucleotide serving as the primer. After uracil-DNA glycosylase treatment, a first 18-cycle PCR used universal primers M1SS and BC2_uni_R on all cDNA. The original methods were these. For normalization, 1 million high-quality reads, each with a distinct molecular identifier, were randomly selected from each sample. Instead of being binned into consensus sequences, reads with shared molecular identifiers were discarded. CDR3 identification, clonotype clustering and error correction used MiTCR with a Q25 quality threshold and the strictest error-elimination algorithm. A nonparametric unseen species model with Euler transformation was used to estimate lower-bound total TCR beta diversity. Using fastp at Q25 and MiXCR, TCRdb reprocessed the public reads and kept productive beta chains. Duplicate CDR3 protein sequences are folded into a single record with the most common DNA and genes. These V and J calls derive from TCRdb rather than the authors' analysis. Across this sample there are under 2,000,000 distinct CDR3 sequences, with about 50% seen only once. 2.1% of the sample is taken by the ten largest.

Systemically healthy Caucasian individuals from Russia, 39 in total and aged roughly 6 to 100 years, were included as donors. Around 10 milliliters of peripheral blood were drawn from each donor into EDTA-treated Vacutainer tubes. Ficoll-Paque density-gradient centrifugation was used to isolate PBMCs, with at least 6.5 million per sample. Total RNA was extracted from PBMCs with Trizol reagent, with at least 6 micrograms obtained per sample. For every donor, an aliquot of PBMCs went through flow cytometry to measure the percentages of naive CD45RAhigh/CD27high T cells. The sequenced sample was blood. The V and J segments used are TRBV9 and TRBJ2-7; the D region is possibly TRBD1 or TRBD2, each matching across 6 bases. The receptor was isolated from a woman in her thirties or forties in good health. DNA sequence: TGTGCCAGCAGGGAGGGGGAGTCTCCTACGGACGAGCAGTACTTC. The translation is CASREGESPTDEQYF. Joined to the reference TRBV9 and TRBJ2-7 proteins, this CDR3 gives the full variable domain: DSGVTQTPKHLITATGQRVTLRCSPRSGDLSVYWYQQSLDQGLQFLIQYYNGEERAKGNILERFSAQQFPDLHSELNLSSLELGDSALYFCASREGESPTDEQYFGPGTRLTVT.